The 5 T cell receptor beta chains below all came from one sample that was sequenced in a study of shared clonotypes between healthy human individuals. This table comes from immunoSEQ multiplex PCR, and its TCRdb copy is limited to in-frame clones, with some not included. This repertoire shows approximately 2.4 million clones, approximately 96% found once; its top ten account for approximately 0.13%. Sequencing was performed on naive CD4+ T cells sorted from blood. Subset of the sample: CD45RA+ positively selected. These receptor sequences come from a man aged 18 to 30 in good health.

The chain recombines TRBV18 with TRBJ1-1; D ambiguous. The CDR3 has 16 amino acids. The ends were cut back, 2 bases at V and 7 bases at J, with 20 bases in the middle. The germline CDR1 and CDR2 sequences are KGHSH and LQKENI. CDR3 amino acids: CASSPEILEIGFEAFF. The CDR3 nucleotides are TGTGCCAGCTCACCAGAAATTTTGGAGATAGGGTTTGAAGCTTTCTTT.

This chain uses TRBV2 with TRBJ2-7, with D perhaps matching TRBD1 (5 bases). Germline CDR1 and CDR2: SNHLY and FYNNEI. The CDR3 consists of 13 residues. Deletions cut 7 bases from V and 4 bases from J, with 14 bases between. CDR3 in DNA: TGTGCCAGCAAATATCACCAGGGTTACGAGCAGTACTTC. It codes for CASKYHQGYEQYF. Using reference TRBV2 and TRBJ2-7 for the parts outside the CDR3, the full variable domain is EPEVTQTPSHQVTQMGQEVILRCVPISNHLYFYWYRQILGQKVEFLVSFYNNEISEKSEIFDDQFSVERPDGSNFTLKIRSTKLEDSAMYFCASKYHQGYEQYFGPGTRLTVT.

The chain couples TRBV19 to TRBJ1-5; tentative D call: TRBD1 (6 bases). V was clipped by 8 bases and J by 7 bases, with 21 bases between them. CDR1 and CDR2 from the germline V gene are LNHDA and SQIVND (reference sequence). The CDR3 length is 15 residues. DNA of the CDR3: TGTGCCAGTCAAGAAATACAGGGTCTAAGGCAGCCCCAGCATTTT. Its translation is CASQEIQGLRQPQHF.

The rearrangement joins TRBV23-1 to TRBJ1-6; a possible D gene is TRBD1 (6 bases). TRBV23-1 is treated as an ORF (open reading frame) with a function not yet certain. This CDR3 is 13 amino acids long. V lost 8 bases to trimming and J lost 7 bases, with 12 bases between them. The CDR3 bases are TGCGCCAGCGCTACAGGGTGGAATTCACCCCTCCACTTT. It yields the protein CASATGWNSPLHF.

The chain employs TRBV7-9 and TRBJ2-7; 7 nucleotides agree with TRBD2. Trimming at V came to 6 bases and at J to 7 bases, leaving 15 bases not matched to a gene. Germline assignment: CDR1 SEHNR and CDR2 FQNEAQ (reference sequence). The CDR3 length is 15 residues. The CDR3 nucleotides read TGTGCCAGCAGGACCGGGACCCAGGGAGCGGGAGAGCAGTACTTC. Translated: CASRTGTQGAGEQYF.